These T cell receptor beta chains were read from a single sample in a study of blood T cell repertoires in COVID-19. Sequencing was performed with immunoSEQ multiplex PCR; in TCRdb, only in-frame clones are kept and a portion is missing. The sample lists about 310,000 clones; 87% were seen once. Sequencing was performed on peripheral blood. The source of these receptors is a young man with active or convalescent COVID-19. CDR3s include the opening cysteine and the closing phenylalanine or tryptophan. The D gene is left open where the match is weak. Clone size appears in some rows only: once, few, many, or a class for an expanded clone.

V gene	clone size	D gene	J gene	CDR3 DNA	CDR3 protein
TRBV5-1	NA	TRBD1	TRBJ1-2	TGCGCCAGCAAAGAAGAGACAGGGGTCGGATATGGCTACACCTTC	CASKEETGVGYGYTF
TRBV3-1/TRBV3-2	once	NA	TRBJ2-1	TGTGCCAGCAGCCAAGGCCTGGGGCACAATGAGCAGTTCTTC	CASSQGLGHNEQFF
TRBV6-6	once	TRBD2	TRBJ2-5	TGTGCCAGCAGTCGGGGACTAGCGGGAGTAGAGACCCAGTACTTC	CASSRGLAGVETQYF
TRBV19	NA	TRBD1	TRBJ1-3	TGTGCCAGTACGGACCGGAACAGGGGGTCTCGAAACACCATATATTTT	CASTDRNRGSRNTIYF
TRBV9	NA	NA	TRBJ2-1	TGTGCCAGCAGCGCCCAATACAATGAGCAGTTCTTC	CASSAQYNEQFF
TRBV29-1	NA	NA	TRBJ2-2	TGCAGCGTTGACCCAACCGGGACGAACACCGGGGAGCTGTTTTTT	CSVDPTGTNTGELFF
TRBV2	NA	TRBD1	TRBJ1-3	TGTGCCAGCAGTACCTATAGGACAGGGCGGGAAAACACCATATATTTT	CASSTYRTGRENTIYF
TRBV4-1	NA	TRBD2	TRBJ2-7	TGCGCCAGCAGCCTGCAAGATCTTGCGGGAGGGCCCGGGTACGAGCAGTACTTC	CASSLQDLAGGPGYEQYF
TRBV5-1	NA	NA	TRBJ2-3	TGCGCCAGCAGCTTGGGAGGGTTTTCAGATACGCAGTATTTT	CASSLGGFSDTQYF
TRBV15	NA	NA	TRBJ2-3	TGTGCCACCAGCTCCCTAGTGGGGGCCCAGTATTTT	CATSSLVGAQYF
TRBV28	NA	NA	TRBJ2-6	TGTGCCAGCAGACACTCTAGGTCTGGGGCCAACGTCCTGACTTTC	CASRHSRSGANVLTF
TRBV6-5	NA	NA	TRBJ1-2	TGTGCCAGCAGTTACACCCCAGGATTAGATGGCTACACCTTC	CASSYTPGLDGYTF
TRBV7-9	NA	TRBD1	TRBJ2-7	TGTGCCAGCAGCTTAGGGATAGGACAGGACTACGAGCAGTACTTC	CASSLGIGQDYEQYF
TRBV10-2	NA	TRBD1	TRBJ1-5	TGCGCCAGCAGCGGGACAGGCAATCAGCCCCAGCATTTT	CASSGTGNQPQHF
TRBV7-2	NA	NA	TRBJ1-1	TGTGCCAGCAGCCAGGGGTCCGGCACTGAAGCTTTCTTT	CASSQGSGTEAFF
TRBV7-9	NA	NA	TRBJ2-7	TGTGCCAGCAGCTCCCGTCTGGAGGACGAGCAGTACTTC	CASSSRLEDEQYF
TRBV13	NA	TRBD1	TRBJ2-3	TGTGCCAGCAGCCTAAAGGGGGCTGTCACAGATACGCAGTATTTT	CASSLKGAVTDTQYF
TRBV7-9	NA	TRBD1	TRBJ1-6	TGTGCCAGCAGACCAACAGGGGCCGGTTCCTATAATTCACCCCTCCACTTT	CASRPTGAGSYNSPLHF
TRBV19	NA	NA	TRBJ1-1	TGTGCCAGTAGTATGGCCGAGGGCACTGAAGCTTTCTTT	CASSMAEGTEAFF
TRBV7-7	NA	NA	TRBJ2-7	TGTGCCAGCAGCTTAGTTGGCGGAAGGGGCCCACGCGCCTACGAGCAGTACTTC	CASSLVGGRGPRAYEQYF
TRBV10-2	NA	NA	TRBJ2-1	TGCGCCAGCAGTGAGTCGAGAGTTAATGAGCAGTTCTTC	CASSESRVNEQFF
TRBV7-2	NA	NA	TRBJ2-5	TGTGCCAGCAGTTCCAGTTGGGGGGGCGGACAAGAGACCCAGTACTTC	CASSSSWGGGQETQYF
TRBV10-3	NA	NA	TRBJ2-2	TGTGCCATCAGTGAGTTTCTAAAGAACACCGGGGAGCTGTTTTTT	CAISEFLKNTGELFF
TRBV7-9	NA	TRBD1	TRBJ2-3	TGTGCCAGCAGCACAGGACAGGGCTCCGAGGGTACGCAGTATTTT	CASSTGQGSEGTQYF
TRBV12-5	NA	TRBD2	TRBJ2-1	TGTGCTAGTGGTTTGACCAGGTCCCCGGGACTAGCGGGTTATGAGCAGTTCTTC	CASGLTRSPGLAGYEQFF
TRBV7-9	NA	TRBD1	TRBJ1-1	TGTGCCAGCAGCCGACGACAGGGTAACACTGAAGCTTTCTTT	CASSRRQGNTEAFF
TRBV27	NA	NA	TRBJ2-5	TGTGCCAGCAGTCCCCTGGGGGCAGAGACCCAGTACTTC	CASSPLGAETQYF
TRBV20-1	NA	NA	TRBJ1-4	TGCAGTGCTATCGACAGAGAAAAACTGTTTTTT	CSAIDREKLFF
TRBV19	NA	NA	TRBJ2-4	TGTGCCAGTAGAGGGCGGGATGGTAACATTCAGTACTTC	CASRGRDGNIQYF
TRBV5-5	NA	NA	TRBJ1-2	TGTGCCAGCAGCTCATTAGGTGGGCAACTCTTACCCTATGGCTACACCTTC	CASSSLGGQLLPYGYTF
TRBV7-3	many	TRBD2	TRBJ2-3	TGTGCCAGCAGCCTAGCGGGAGCAGATACGCAGTATTTT	CASSLAGADTQYF
TRBV27	NA	NA	TRBJ1-2	TGTGCCAGCAGTCGATTAACAGGGTTGGATGTTGGCTACACCTTC	CASSRLTGLDVGYTF
TRBV6-6	few	NA	TRBJ1-1	TGTGCCAGCAGAAGACACCCTGGAGCTTTCTTT	CASRRHPGAFF
TRBV6-5	NA	NA	TRBJ1-2	TGTGCCAGTTCGGATGCTAGTGACTATGGCTACACCTTC	CASSDASDYGYTF
TRBV18	NA	NA	TRBJ2-1	TGTGCCAGCTCAGGAGACAGGAGCTCCTACAATGAGCAGTTCTTC	CASSGDRSSYNEQFF
TRBV14	NA	TRBD2	TRBJ2-1	TGTGCCAGCAGCTCATGGACTAGTCGGGAGCAGTTCTTC	CASSSWTSREQFF
TRBV5-6	NA	TRBD1	TRBJ2-5	TGTGCCAGCAGCTTACGTCGGGACAGGGGATTTCGGGAGACCCAGTACTTC	CASSLRRDRGFRETQYF
TRBV5-1	NA	NA	TRBJ1-6	TGCGCCAGCACCCTGAGGAGTCCAAATTCACCCCTCCACTTT	CASTLRSPNSPLHF
TRBV27	NA	NA	TRBJ1-3	TGTGCCAGCAGATCACTTCAGGGCTCTGGAAACACCATATATTTT	CASRSLQGSGNTIYF
TRBV18	NA	NA	TRBJ1-6	TGTGCCAGCTCACCTGCGACAGGACGCGTGGGACCCCTCCACTTT	CASSPATGRVGPLHF
TRBV7-3	once	TRBD1	TRBJ1-1	TGTGCCAGCAGCTTAAAGCCGGGACAGGGCTTCACTGAAGCTTTCTTT	CASSLKPGQGFTEAFF